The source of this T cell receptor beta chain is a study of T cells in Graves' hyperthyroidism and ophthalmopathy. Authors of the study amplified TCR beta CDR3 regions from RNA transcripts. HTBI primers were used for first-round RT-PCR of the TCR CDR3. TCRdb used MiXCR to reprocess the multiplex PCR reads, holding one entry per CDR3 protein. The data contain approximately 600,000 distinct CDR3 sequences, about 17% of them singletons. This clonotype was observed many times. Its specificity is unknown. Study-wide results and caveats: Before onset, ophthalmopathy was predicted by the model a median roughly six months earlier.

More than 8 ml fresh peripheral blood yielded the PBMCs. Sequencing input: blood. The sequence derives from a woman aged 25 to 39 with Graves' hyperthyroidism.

The DNA for the CDR3 is TGTGCCAGCAGCTGGGGGACAGGAGCGAACACTGAAGCTTTCTTT. Translated: CASSWGTGANTEAFF. The chain recombines TRBV11-2 with TRBJ1-1; 8 bases are shared with TRBD1. V was clipped by 4 bases and J by 1 base; unmatched bases: 5. Germline loops: CDR1 SGHAT, CDR2 FQNNGV. The CDR3 runs to 15 residues.